This entry concerns a single T cell receptor beta chain. This sample is part of a study of shared T cell receptors in the human thymus. The CDR3 runs to 16 residues. From germline, CDR1 is MNHEY and CDR2 SVGAGI. V shed 3 bases and J 5 bases; nucleotides not matched to a gene: 10. Profiled with immunoSEQ multiplex PCR; TCRdb holds only in-frame clones, not every one. In the table there are under 700,000 clones, around 78% of which are singletons. These data also formed part of another study, on human thymus T cells. That paper states: Immunologically healthy infants in Finland undergoing congenital heart defect surgery were the donors. Thymic material originated from resections removed in the course of corrective heart surgery.

The material sequenced was thymocytes. The rearrangement links TRBV6-5 to TRBJ2-3; 8 bases align to TRBD2. The TCR sequence derives from a boy less than two years old with a congenital heart defect. CDR3 in amino acids: CASSYLREGSKDTQYF. CDR3 bases: TGTGCCAGCAGTTATTTACGGGAGGGCAGTAAAGATACGCAGTATTTT.